This T cell receptor beta chain was found in a study of cytomegalovirus exposure and HLA in healthy donors. Study as a whole: Researchers previously reported finding 100 million or so unique TCR beta sequences from roughly 170 million T cells. The study, taken as a whole, reports: As a later analysis showed, a missense DCLRE1C variant was linked to trimming of TCR beta V- and J-genes. Based on reports, TCR beta sequences accurately predicted HLA-A and HLA-B alleles for most subjects.

In the PCR, 60 Vbeta and 13 Jbeta primers were used. Produced via immunoSEQ multiplex PCR; TCRdb's table is partial and in-frame only. Of about 110,000 clones listed, 70% to 80% are singletons. The germline CDR1 and CDR2 sequences are SGHRS and YFSETQ. The V gene lost 5 bases and the J gene lost 3 bases, with 16 bases spanning the gap. The CDR3 runs to 15 residues. There are a few counts of this clone. Its antigen remains unknown. The origin of this receptor is a man over 45 in good health and CMV-seropositive. The chain is built from TRBV5-1 and TRBJ2-3; D is possibly TRBD2 (6 bases). The source material was PBMCs. The CDR3 DNA reads TGCGCCAGCAGGATCGCGGGGTCAAGGACAGATACGCAGTATTTT. Residues: CASRIAGSRTDTQYF.